This T cell receptor (beta chain) came from a study of cytomegalovirus exposure and HLA in healthy donors. Trimming stripped 2 bases from V and 7 bases from J, with 15 bases between. This CDR3 has 14 amino acids. The V gene's germline CDR1 is GTSNPN and CDR2 SVGIG (reference sequence). The PCR contained 60 Vbeta and 13 Jbeta primers. Method: immunoSEQ multiplex PCR; TCRdb's copy keeps in-frame clones and lacks some. Of 150,000 to 200,000 clones detected, about 90% appear once; the ten largest clones hold roughly 0.2%. The J gene is TRBJ1-5, the V gene TRBV30; possible D gene TRBD1, 6 bases. This sequence was found in a girl in the first two years of life in good health and CMV-seronegative. The sequencing sample was made of PBMCs. CDR3 coding DNA: TGTGCCTGGAGTCCGGGCAGGGGAGTACAGCCCCAGCATTTT. As protein: CAWSPGRGVQPQHF. Variable domain in full (rest from reference TRBV30 and TRBJ1-5): SQTIHQWPATLVQPVGSPLSLECTVEGTSNPNLYWYRQAAGRGLQLLFYSVGIGQISSEVPQNLSASRPQDRQFILSSKKLLLSDSGFYLCAWSPGRGVQPQHFGDGTRLSIL.